This T cell receptor beta chain was obtained from a study of cytomegalovirus exposure and HLA in healthy donors. Study observations and caveats: Cytomegalovirus association was listed for around 180 TCR beta chains.

Assay used: immunoSEQ multiplex PCR; TCRdb lists only in-frame clones, some missing. The sample has 150,000 to 200,000 clones, around nine tenths seen once. The V gene end was trimmed by 0 bases and the J gene end by 0 bases; junction bases not matched to a gene: 2. The CDR3 runs to 17 residues. The germline CDR1 and CDR2 sequences are SGHTA and FQGNSA. About this clone: Its antigen is undetermined.

The clonotype was recovered from a woman in her twenties or thirties in good health and CMV-seronegative. The sequencing input was PBMCs. The V call is TRBV7-2, the J call TRBJ2-3; 11 nucleotides align to TRBD2. CDR3 coding DNA: TGTGCCAGCAGCTTAGCGGGGACTAGCGGAAGCACAGATACGCAGTATTTT. Translation: CASSLAGTSGSTDTQYF.